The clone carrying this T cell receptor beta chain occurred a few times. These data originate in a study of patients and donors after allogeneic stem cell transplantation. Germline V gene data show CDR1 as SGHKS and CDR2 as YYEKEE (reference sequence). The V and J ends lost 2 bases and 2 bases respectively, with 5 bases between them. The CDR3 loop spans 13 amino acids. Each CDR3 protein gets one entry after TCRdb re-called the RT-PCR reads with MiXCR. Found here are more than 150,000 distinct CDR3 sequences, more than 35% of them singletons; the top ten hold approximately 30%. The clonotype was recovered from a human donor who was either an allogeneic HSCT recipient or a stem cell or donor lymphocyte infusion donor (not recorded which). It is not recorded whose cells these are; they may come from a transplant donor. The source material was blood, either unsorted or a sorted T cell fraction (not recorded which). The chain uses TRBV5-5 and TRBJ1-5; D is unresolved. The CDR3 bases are TGTGCCAGCAGCTTTTATGGCAATCAGCCCCAGCATTTT. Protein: CASSFYGNQPQHF.